These T cell receptor beta chains were read from a single sample in a study of blood T cell repertoires in COVID-19. Clones were read by immunoSEQ multiplex PCR, and TCRdb kept only the in-frame ones, dropping some. There are tens of thousands of clones in the sample; 60% to 85% occur only once, and 5.4% lies in the top ten. Sequenced: peripheral blood. These receptors came from a woman older than 75 with active or convalescent COVID-19. Both conserved end residues are trimmed from each CDR3. D genes are given only for firm matches.

v_call,j_call,d_call,cdr3_aa
TRBV14,TRBJ2-7,TRBD1,ASSQRLSSGQGAYEQY
TRBV2,TRBJ1-5,NA,ASGRQTIQPQH
TRBV5-5,TRBJ1-1,NA,ASSQGMAEAF
TRBV4-3,TRBJ2-7,NA,ASSQGIGGQGYEQY
TRBV7-7,TRBJ2-5,NA,ASSPDQETQY
TRBV4-1,TRBJ2-6,NA,ASSQGVLQPLSGANVLT
TRBV30,TRBJ2-5,NA,AWRQGRVQETQY
TRBV6-2/TRBV6-3,TRBJ2-1,NA,ASSYPPVGSNEQF
TRBV29-1,TRBJ1-4,NA,SATGNPNEKLF
TRBV10-3,TRBJ2-7,TRBD2,AIRKSGTSLYEQY
TRBV4-1,TRBJ1-2,TRBD1,ASSQDQGAPKGYT
TRBV7-6,TRBJ2-1,TRBD2,ASSLTGTSGNEQF
TRBV19,TRBJ1-6,TRBD1,AVKGAKSPLH
TRBV27,TRBJ1-6,TRBD1,ASSIKGQGRRNSPLH
TRBV20-1,TRBJ1-2,NA,SADGIYGYT
TRBV4-3,TRBJ2-6,NA,ASSQDGWRSPLNSGANVLT
TRBV29-1,TRBJ1-5,NA,SVEAGDQPQH
TRBV3-1/TRBV3-2,TRBJ1-2,NA,ASSENRVTGYGYT
TRBV30,TRBJ2-3,TRBD1,AWSADRVVTDTQY
TRBV4-1,TRBJ2-3,NA,ASSQEHYRTDTQY
TRBV28,TRBJ2-7,TRBD2,ASSLSAGVSLNEQY
TRBV12-5,TRBJ2-1,NA,ASGLDRTKQF
TRBV15,TRBJ1-4,NA,ATSPWLNEKLF
TRBV29-1,TRBJ1-5,TRBD1,SVARDRDSQPQH